The 24 T cell receptor beta chains below were found in one sample sequenced in a study of OX40 agonist ivuxolimab in advanced cancers. Produced via immunoSEQ multiplex PCR; TCRdb's table is partial and in-frame only. The table includes tens of thousands of clones, over 75% detected once. Sequencing used CD4+ or CD8+ T cells sorted from blood, obtained in a trial of the OX40 agonist ivuxolimab. These receptor sequences come from an adult with an advanced solid tumor such as melanoma, head and neck, liver or kidney cancer.

The V and J genes are TRBV4-3 and TRBJ2-5, with TRBD1 as a possible D gene (7 bases). Germline V gene sequence: CDR1 LGHNA, CDR2 YSLEER. V was trimmed by 4 bases and J by 3 bases, leaving 9 bases between them. The CDR3 is 13 residues long. The CDR3 region is CASSRGTEETQYF. The CDR3 DNA reads as TGCGCCAGCAGCCGCGGGACAGAAGAGACCCAGTACTTC.

V and J are TRBV20-1 and TRBJ1-2; TRBD1 is a possible D gene (6 bases). Germline V gene data show CDR1 as DFQATT and CDR2 as SNEGSKA (reference sequence). This CDR3 has 11 amino acids. The DNA for the CDR3 is TGCATTCCTCAGGGGAACTATGGCTACACCTTC. Protein sequence: CIPQGNYGYTF.

This clone has just one count. The chain joins TRBV5-4 to TRBJ1-1; D possibly corresponds to TRBD1 (6 bases). The CDR3 spans 14 residues. V was shortened by 1 base and J by 1 base, with 8 bases between the two germline ends. Germline V gene data show CDR1 as SGHNT and CDR2 as YYREEE (reference sequence). CDR3 in amino acids: CASSLSRGNTEAFF. The CDR3 coding sequence is TGTGCCAGCAGCTTGTCCAGGGGGAACACTGAAGCTTTCTTT.

The gene calls are TRBV9 and TRBJ1-4; D is unclear. V lost 3 bases, J lost 7 bases, and 10 bases lay in between. CDR1 is SGDLS and CDR2 is YYNGEE in the germline V gene. The CDR3 length is 13 residues. The CDR3 sequence is CASSGGESEKLFF. The CDR3 DNA is TGTGCCAGCAGCGGCGGAGAGAGTGAAAAACTGTTTTTT.

J is TRBJ2-3 and V is TRBV27, with D maybe TRBD1 (6 bases). There are 15 residues in the CDR3. V was shortened by 5 bases and J by 3 bases, with 15 bases between the two germline ends. The germline V gene has CDR1 MNHEY and CDR2 SMNVEV (reference sequence). Written as DNA, the CDR3 is TGTGCCAGCAGTGGATGGACAGCTGGGACAGATACGCAGTATTTT. Protein product: CASSGWTAGTDTQYF.

CDR3 DNA sequence: TGCGCCAGCAGCCAAGAACCTAGCGGGACTCCCTACGAGCAGTACTTC. Protein sequence: CASSQEPSGTPYEQYF. The rearrangement links TRBV4-1 to TRBJ2-7, with 9 bases aligning to TRBD2. Germline V gene sequence: CDR1 MGHRA, CDR2 YSYEKL. With V trimmed by 0 bases and J by 2 bases, 5 bases remained unmatched. This CDR3 has 16 amino acids.

This clone was detected a few times. J is TRBJ1-5 and V is TRBV7-9; TRBD1 aligns across 10 bases. CDR3 length: 18 residues. J lost 2 bases, V lost 5 bases, and 12 bases had no gene match. Germline CDR1 and CDR2: SEHNR and FQNEAQ (reference sequence). In DNA form, the CDR3 reads TGTGCCAGCAGCCCTGGTGGTGTGACAGGGGGCGGCAATCAGCCCCAGCATTTT. Its protein is CASSPGGVTGGGNQPQHF.

The rearrangement links TRBV5-6 to TRBJ1-2, with 7 bases fitting TRBD1. The CDR3 is 12 residues long. Trimming cost V 6 bases and J 7 bases; bases outside gene matches: 6. Germline-derived CDR1 and CDR2 are SGHDT and YYEEEE. The CDR3 loop reads CASNTGASGYTF. The CDR3 bases are TGTGCCAGCAACACAGGGGCAAGTGGCTACACCTTC.

V usage is TRBV29-1 and J usage is TRBJ2-3; D ambiguous. Germline CDR1 SQVTM, CDR2 ANQGSEA. CDR3 length: 12 residues. The ends were cut back, 6 bases at V and 6 bases at J, with 13 bases in the middle. In DNA, the CDR3 is TGCAGCGTCGCCCTCTCGAGGGATACGCAGTATTTT. Protein sequence: CSVALSRDTQYF.

Only a few counts were recorded for this clone. This chain uses TRBV18 with TRBJ2-3, with TRBD2 matching over 10 bases. Looked up from germline, CDR1 is KGHSH and CDR2 is LQKENI. V trimming: 3 bases; J trimming: 6 bases; junction bases outside the gene matches: 9. This CDR3 spans 16 amino acids. DNA for the CDR3: TGTGCCAGCTCACCGCGACTAGCGGGCCCCAAGGATACGCAGTATTTT. Translating it yields CASSPRLAGPKDTQYF.

The chain recombines TRBV28 with TRBJ2-2; 11 bases are shared with TRBD2. This CDR3 spans 17 amino acids. Trimming removed 7 bases from V and 6 bases from J; junction bases left unmatched: 13. Germline V gene lookup returns CDR1 MDHEN and CDR2 SYDVKM. The CDR3 sequence is CASIPWALAGGPGELFF. The CDR3 nucleotides read TGTGCCAGCATACCATGGGCCCTAGCGGGAGGACCCGGGGAGCTGTTTTTT.

The rearrangement links TRBV6-6 to TRBJ2-7, with 13 bases identical to TRBD2. Germline assignment: CDR1 MNHNY and CDR2 SVGAGI (reference sequence). The CDR3 consists of 14 residues. The junction had 10 bases not matched to a gene; V was cut back by 10 bases and J by 7 bases. CDR3: CATWPLAGGREQYF. The CDR3 DNA is TGTGCCACCTGGCCACTAGCGGGAGGGCGTGAGCAGTACTTC.

The V and J genes are TRBV13 and TRBJ2-2; D might be TRBD1 (6 bases). Germline assignment: CDR1 PRHDT and CDR2 FYEKMQ (reference sequence). This CDR3 comprises 16 residues. Trimming left V 3 bases short and J 0 bases short, with 11 bases between. CDR3 protein: CASSFTTGSNTGELFF. The CDR3 bases are TGTGCCAGCAGCTTCACGACAGGTTCGAACACCGGGGAGCTGTTTTTT.

V and J are TRBV28 and TRBJ2-3, with D perhaps TRBD1 (5 bases). The germline gives CDR1 MDHEN, CDR2 SYDVKM. With 3 bases removed from V and 0 bases from J, the gap between germline ends came to 10 bases. The CDR3 is 15 amino acids. The CDR3 DNA reads TGTGCCAGCAGTTTGGGGCAGATTAGCACAGATACGCAGTATTTT. Amino acid sequence: CASSLGQISTDTQYF.

J is TRBJ1-5 and V is TRBV5-8; no firm D call. V was clipped by 0 bases and J by 0 bases, with 10 bases between them. CDR1 is SGHTS and CDR2 is YDEGEE in the germline V gene. There are 16 residues in the CDR3. The DNA for the CDR3 is TGTGCCAGCAGCTTGGGACCGGGGTATAGCAATCAGCCCCAGCATTTT. As protein: CASSLGPGYSNQPQHF.

The V and J genes are TRBV13 and TRBJ2-2, with 8 bases aligning to TRBD2. CDR1 is PRHDT and CDR2 is FYEKMQ in the germline V gene (reference sequence). Unmatched junction bases numbered 8, after V lost 4 bases and J lost 1 base. CDR3 length equals 17 residues. The CDR3 coding sequence is TGTGCCAGCAGCTCCCCCCGGGGGGGAGTGAACACCGGGGAGCTGTTTTTT. It codes for CASSSPRGGVNTGELFF.

This clone was counted only a few times. The V gene is TRBV11-2, the J gene TRBJ1-1, with D hard to call. Germline assignment: CDR1 SGHAT and CDR2 FQNNGV. The CDR3 extends over 12 amino acids. The V end was cut by 4 bases, the J end by 3 bases, with 6 bases between. DNA of the CDR3: TGTGCCAGCAGCTATCATGACACTGAAGCTTTCTTT. As protein: CASSYHDTEAFF.

The chain links TRBV6-6 to TRBJ1-6; D gene unclear. The CDR3 totals 14 residues. The germline CDR1 and CDR2 sequences are MNHNY and SVGAGI (reference sequence). Trimming removed 2 bases at V and 5 bases at J, with 7 bases between. This chain's CDR3 is CASSYGQDNSPLHF. The CDR3 nucleotides are TGTGCCAGCAGTTACGGGCAGGATAATTCACCCCTCCACTTT.

This clone was recorded once. The chain carries TRBV7-3 and TRBJ1-2; 12 bases match TRBD1. The CDR3 runs 17 residues. With 4 bases clipped from V and 8 bases from J, the junction kept 14 bases outside the gene matches. Germline V gene sequence: CDR1 SGHTA, CDR2 FQGTGA. Here the CDR3 reads CASSSNARDRGPEGYTF. The CDR3 nucleotides are TGTGCCAGCAGCTCAAACGCCAGGGACAGGGGGCCGGAAGGCTACACCTTC.

This rearrangement joins TRBV9 to TRBJ2-5, with TRBD2 as a possible D gene (5 bases). CDR3 size: 13 residues. Trimming cost V 7 bases and J 5 bases, with 15 bases left between them. CDR1 is SGDLS, CDR2 YYNGEE, per germline. CDR3 amino acids: CASGIGREETQYF. CDR3 DNA sequence: TGTGCCAGCGGCATAGGAAGGGAGGAGACCCAGTACTTC.

The gene calls are TRBV19 and TRBJ1-5; D is ambiguous. The CDR3 contains 16 residues. Trimming stripped 5 bases from V and 4 bases from J, with 18 bases between. Per germline, CDR1 LNHDA and CDR2 SQIVND (reference sequence). CDR3 region: CASSPHRSGLNQPQHF. CDR3 bases: TGTGCCAGTAGTCCCCACCGATCCGGGTTGAATCAGCCCCAGCATTTT.

In its sample, this clone was seen once. The rearrangement links TRBV28 to TRBJ2-7; D not certain. The CDR3 consists of 14 residues. V was clipped by 8 bases and J by 1 base, with 15 bases between them. Germline CDR1 MDHEN, CDR2 SYDVKM. The CDR3 sequence: CASRTRANSYEQYF. CDR3 sequence (DNA): TGTGCCAGCCGGACCCGGGCCAATTCCTACGAGCAGTACTTC.

The CDR3 loop reads CAWTRAGELFF. CDR3 DNA sequence: TGTGCCTGGACCCGGGCCGGGGAGCTGTTTTTT. J is TRBJ2-2 and V is TRBV30; D call uncertain. The CDR3 covers 11 residues. Germline V CDR1 and CDR2: GTSNPN, SVGIG (reference sequence). Trimming removed 4 bases at V and 6 bases at J, with 6 bases between.

This clone has just one count. CDR3 DNA: TGTGCTAGTGGTTTGGGACTAGCGGGATCCCGCACAGATACGCAGTATTTT. Translating gives CASGLGLAGSRTDTQYF. The gene calls are TRBV12-5 and TRBJ2-3; 11 bases line up with TRBD2. CDR1 LGHNT and CDR2 FRNRAP come from the germline V gene. The CDR3 has 17 amino acids. V lost 1 base, J lost 1 base, and 4 bases stayed unmatched.